One and the same sample provided the 21 T cell receptor beta chains below, sequenced in a study of blood T cell repertoires in COVID-19. Sequenced by immunoSEQ multiplex PCR; TCRdb stores in-frame clones only, minus some. The sample has about 83,000 clones, 87% seen once; the top ten hold about 3%. Sequencing was performed on peripheral blood. The receptors originated from a woman aged 45-65 years with active or convalescent COVID-19.

The chain uses TRBV28 and TRBJ1-5; the D is unclear. Germline V CDR1 and CDR2: MDHEN, SYDVKM. V dropped 6 bases and J dropped 0 bases, with 18 bases sitting between them. The CDR3 spans 17 residues. The CDR3 region is CASRLLLLPYSNQPQHF. The CDR3 region has the DNA TGTGCCAGCAGGCTTTTACTTCTCCCGTATAGCAATCAGCCCCAGCATTTT.

The chain is built from TRBV7-3 and TRBJ1-4, with a possible D match to TRBD1 (5 bases). The CDR3 is made up of 13 amino acids. V lost 4 bases and J 14 bases, leaving 17 bases between the germline ends. Looked up from germline, CDR1 is SGHTA and CDR2 is FQGTGA. The CDR3 here is CASSSGEGSELFF. The CDR3 coding sequence is TGTGCCAGCAGCTCGGGGGAGGGATCCGAGCTGTTTTTT.

The CDR3, as DNA: TGTGCCAGCAGTGCTCAGGGAGGGTATGGCTACACCTTC. Its translation is CASSAQGGYGYTF. The chain carries TRBV12-3 or TRBV12-4 and TRBJ1-2; perhaps TRBD1 as D (5 bases). V was trimmed by 5 bases and J by 5 bases, leaving 12 bases between them. The CDR3 covers 13 residues.

This rearrangement joins TRBV4-2 to TRBJ2-3; D is unresolved. The germline V gene has CDR1 LGHNA and CDR2 YNFKEQ. Trimming removed 1 base from V and 0 bases from J, with 8 bases in between. CDR3 length: 15 residues. The CDR3: CASSQAEASTDTQYF. The DNA for the CDR3 is TGTGCCAGCAGCCAAGCAGAGGCTAGCACAGATACGCAGTATTTT.

On this clone itself: The same CDR3 can be traced to other DNA sequences in this sample. The chain employs TRBV5-1 and TRBJ2-5, with 7 bases fitting TRBD1. Germline V lookup: CDR1 SGHRS, CDR2 YFSETQ. CDR3 length equals 14 residues. V dropped 4 bases and J dropped 2; count of bases not matched to a gene: 5. CDR3 in amino acids: CASSPGQPQETQYF. The CDR3 DNA sequence: TGCGCCAGCAGCCCGGGACAGCCACAAGAGACCCAGTACTTC.

This sequence joins TRBV14 and TRBJ1-1, with D possibly TRBD1 on 5 matching bases. Germline assignment: CDR1 SGHDN and CDR2 FVKESK. The CDR3 extends over 13 amino acids. Trimming cost V 4 bases and J 7 bases, with 13 bases left between them. The CDR3 region has the DNA TGTGCCAGCAGCCCGGGGGGAGGCAGTGAAGCTTTCTTT. It encodes CASSPGGGSEAFF.

The J gene is TRBJ2-3, the V gene TRBV5-4, with TRBD2 matching 9 bases. The CDR3 covers 15 residues. J was trimmed by 2 bases and V by 4 bases; bases with no gene match: 5. Germline CDR1 is SGHNT and CDR2 is YYREEE (reference sequence). Here the CDR3 reads CASSRAGGSTDTQYF. The CDR3 DNA is TGTGCCAGCAGCCGAGCGGGGGGCTCCACAGATACGCAGTATTTT.

The rearrangement joins TRBV7-6 to TRBJ1-4, with a weak D call TRBD1 (6 bases). The CDR3 is made up of 14 amino acids. Germline V CDR1 and CDR2: SGHVS, FNYEAQ. The ends were cut back, 5 bases at V and 8 bases at J, with 15 bases in the middle. The CDR3 loop reads CASSLTGYKEKLFF. In nucleotides, the CDR3 is TGTGCCAGCAGCCTTACAGGGTATAAGGAAAAACTGTTTTTT.

The chain links TRBV15 to TRBJ1-6, with unresolved D. This CDR3 contains 16 residues. Looked up from germline, CDR1 is LNHNV and CDR2 is YYDKDF (reference sequence). Trimming pared 6 bases from V and 4 bases from J, leaving 16 bases between. The CDR3 here is CATRSGWQSYNSPLHF. Here the CDR3 DNA reads TGTGCCACCAGAAGCGGTTGGCAGTCGTATAATTCACCCCTCCACTTT.

This chain uses TRBV7-9 with TRBJ2-3, with TRBD2 matching over 10 bases. The germline gives CDR1 SEHNR, CDR2 FQNEAQ (reference sequence). V shed 5 bases, J shed 3 bases, and the junction held 5 bases outside the gene matches. The CDR3 extends over 15 amino acids. The DNA for the CDR3 is TGTGCCAGCAGCCAAAAACTAGCGGGGACAGATACGCAGTATTTT. This codes for CASSQKLAGTDTQYF. The full variable domain, in which reference TRBV7-9 and TRBJ2-3 provide the parts outside the CDR3, is DTGVSQNPRHKITKRGQNVTFRCDPISEHNRLYWYRQTLGQGPEFLTYFQNEAQLEKSRLLSDRFSAERPKGSFSTLEIQRTEQGDSAMYLCASSQKLAGTDTQYFGPGTRLTVL.

CDR3 nucleotides: TGTGCCATCAGGCCGGGATTGGATAATTCACCCCTCCACTTT. It translates to CAIRPGLDNSPLHF. The rearrangement uses TRBV10-3 and TRBJ1-6; D is unresolved. V lost 6 bases and J lost 5, with 11 bases in between. Germline CDR1 reads ENHRY; CDR2 reads SYGVKD. The CDR3 spans 14 residues.

The genes are TRBV19 and TRBJ2-4, with 11 bases aligning to TRBD2. The junction had 4 bases not matched to a gene; V was cut back by 5 bases and J by 1 base. Looked up from germline, CDR1 is LNHDA and CDR2 is SQIVND (reference sequence). The CDR3 is made up of 16 amino acids. DNA for the CDR3: TGTGCCAGTAGTGTTAGCGGGGGGGTCGCCAAAAACATTCAGTACTTC. Its protein is CASSVSGGVAKNIQYF. Full variable domain (outside the CDR3, taken from reference TRBV19 and TRBJ2-4): DGGITQSPKYLFRKEGQNVTLSCEQNLNHDAMYWYRQDPGQGLRLIYYSQIVNDFQKGDIAEGYSVSREKKESFPLTVTSAQKNPTAFYLCASSVSGGVAKNIQYFGAGTRLSVL.

V is TRBV19 and J is TRBJ1-2, with D perhaps matching TRBD1 (5 bases). Germline loops: CDR1 LNHDA, CDR2 SQIVND (reference sequence). V dropped 7 bases and J dropped 8 bases, with 20 bases sitting between them. The CDR3 is made up of 14 amino acids. CDR3 nucleotides: TGTGCCAGTACCCGAGGGGAGGGAATAGGAGGCTACACCTTC. This sequence encodes CASTRGEGIGGYTF.

The chain joins TRBV19 to TRBJ1-1; no clear D. CDR1 LNHDA and CDR2 SQIVND come from the germline V gene (reference sequence). The CDR3 sequence is 15 residues long. Trimming cost V 3 bases and J 0 bases, with 11 bases left between them. CDR3 in DNA: TGTGCCAGTAGTATTCGGTCAGACATGAACACTGAAGCTTTCTTT. Protein sequence: CASSIRSDMNTEAFF. Drawing the rest from reference TRBV19 and TRBJ1-1, the complete variable domain is DGGITQSPKYLFRKEGQNVTLSCEQNLNHDAMYWYRQDPGQGLRLIYYSQIVNDFQKGDIAEGYSVSREKKESFPLTVTSAQKNPTAFYLCASSIRSDMNTEAFFGQGTRLTVV.

The chain employs TRBV19 and TRBJ2-1; D possibly corresponds to TRBD2 (5 bases). With 1 base removed from V and 1 base from J, the gap between germline ends came to 17 bases. The germline V gene has CDR1 LNHDA and CDR2 SQIVND (reference sequence). The CDR3 contains 18 residues. The CDR3 region has the DNA TGTGCCAGTAGTATAGGGCCGCCGGGAAGCTCGTCCTACAATGAGCAGTTCTTC. This encodes CASSIGPPGSSSYNEQFF.

The gene calls are TRBV30 and TRBJ1-1; tentatively, D is TRBD1 (5 bases). V gave up 4 bases and J gave up 7 bases, with 10 bases separating them. Per the germline V gene, CDR1 is GTSNPN and CDR2 is SVGIG (reference sequence). CDR3 length: 11 residues. CDR3 in DNA: TGTGCCTGGATCAGGGAAGGTGAAGCTTTCTTT. This translates into CAWIREGEAFF. Complete variable domain (other parts from reference TRBV30 and TRBJ1-1): SQTIHQWPATLVQPVGSPLSLECTVEGTSNPNLYWYRQAAGRGLQLLFYSVGIGQISSEVPQNLSASRPQDRQFILSSKKLLLSDSGFYLCAWIREGEAFFGQGTRLTVV.

This sequence joins TRBV25-1 and TRBJ2-3; 9 bases are a match to TRBD2. V trimming: 8 bases; J trimming: 2 bases; junction bases outside the gene matches: 14. Per the germline V gene, CDR1 is MGHDK and CDR2 is SYGVNS. The CDR3 length is 17 residues. The CDR3 loop reads CASGGLAGRFATDTQYF. The CDR3 DNA reads TGTGCCAGCGGAGGTCTAGCGGGGAGATTTGCCACAGATACGCAGTATTTT.

The chain has TRBV5-1 and TRBJ2-7; D is undetermined. Germline lookup yields CDR1 SGHRS and CDR2 YFSETQ. The CDR3 loop spans 14 amino acids. V dropped 7 bases and J dropped 0 bases, with 14 bases sitting between them. The CDR3 DNA follows: TGCGCCAGCCGTCGGGTCCTATCCTCCTACGAGCAGTACTTC. Its translation: CASRRVLSSYEQYF.

In its sample, this clone was seen once. The rearrangement joins TRBV6-5 to TRBJ2-7, with 9 bases fitting TRBD1. CDR1 and CDR2 (germline): MNHEY, SVGAGI. Trimming took 0 bases from V and 6 from J; bases not matched to a gene: 6. The CDR3 runs to 15 residues. CDR3 sequence (DNA): TGTGCCAGCAGTTACTCGAACAGGGGGCTGGGCGAGCAGTACTTC. Its translation: CASSYSNRGLGEQYF.

The rearrangement links TRBV29-1 to TRBJ2-3, with 9 bases identical to TRBD2. Germline V CDR1 and CDR2: SQVTM, ANQGSEA. J lost 8 bases, V lost 1 base, and 7 bases had no gene match. The CDR3 has 14 residues. CDR3 sequence reads: CSVEGAGGTGTQYF. In DNA form, the CDR3 reads TGCAGCGTTGAAGGTGCGGGGGGGACGGGTACGCAGTATTTT.

The chain recombines TRBV2 with TRBJ1-4; D remains ambiguous. In germline, CDR1 is SNHLY, CDR2 FYNNEI. This CDR3 contains 13 residues. V was cut by 9 bases and J by 0 bases, with 8 bases left in between. This CDR3 is CASQMTTNEKLFF. The CDR3 DNA reads as TGTGCCAGTCAGATGACAACTAATGAAAAACTGTTTTTT.